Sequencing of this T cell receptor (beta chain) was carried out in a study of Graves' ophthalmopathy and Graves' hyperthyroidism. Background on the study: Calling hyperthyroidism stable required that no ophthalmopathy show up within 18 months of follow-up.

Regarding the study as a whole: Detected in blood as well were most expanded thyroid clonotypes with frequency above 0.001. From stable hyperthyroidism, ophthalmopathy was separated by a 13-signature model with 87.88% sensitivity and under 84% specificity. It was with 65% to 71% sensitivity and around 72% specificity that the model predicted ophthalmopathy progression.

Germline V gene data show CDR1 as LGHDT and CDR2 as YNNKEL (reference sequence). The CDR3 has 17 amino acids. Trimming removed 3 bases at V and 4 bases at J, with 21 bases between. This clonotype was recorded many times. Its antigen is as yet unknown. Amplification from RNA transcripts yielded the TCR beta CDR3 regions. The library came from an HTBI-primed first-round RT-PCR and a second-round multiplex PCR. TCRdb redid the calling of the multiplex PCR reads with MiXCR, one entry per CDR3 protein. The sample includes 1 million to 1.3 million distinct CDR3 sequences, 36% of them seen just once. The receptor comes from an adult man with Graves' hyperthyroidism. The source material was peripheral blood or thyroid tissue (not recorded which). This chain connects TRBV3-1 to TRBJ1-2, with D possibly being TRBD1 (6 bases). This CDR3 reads CASSHGQRLTKSYGYTF. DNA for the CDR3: TGTGCCAGCAGCCACGGACAGAGGTTGACGAAGAGCTATGGCTACACCTTC.